Following are 31 T cell receptor beta chains from one sample sequenced in a study of OX40 agonist ivuxolimab in advanced cancers. Method: immunoSEQ multiplex PCR; TCRdb's copy keeps in-frame clones and lacks some. The table includes approximately 82,000 clones, 75% to 90% detected once. The sample in question was CD4+ or CD8+ T cells sorted from blood, obtained in a trial of the OX40 agonist ivuxolimab. The receptors shown here come from an adult with an advanced solid tumor such as melanoma, head and neck, liver or kidney cancer.

The chain uses TRBV4-2 and TRBJ2-1; the match to TRBD2 covers 14 bases. With V trimmed by 7 bases and J by 1 base, 3 bases remained unmatched. Germline V gene lookup returns CDR1 LGHNA and CDR2 YNFKEQ. CDR3 size: 16 residues. Here the CDR3 DNA reads TGTGCCAGCACCAGGACTAGCGGGGGGTCCTACAATGAGCAGTTCTTC. It is translated as CASTRTSGGSYNEQFF.

The chain employs TRBV27 and TRBJ2-6; D gene unclear. The ends were cut back, 0 bases at V and 4 bases at J, with 1 base in the middle. Germline loops: CDR1 MNHEY, CDR2 SMNVEV (reference sequence). The CDR3 is made up of 13 amino acids. The CDR3 DNA reads TGTGCCAGCAGTTTATCAGGGGCCAACGTCCTGACTTTC. It translates to CASSLSGANVLTF.

The chain recombines TRBV4-1 with TRBJ2-3, with 8 bases that match TRBD2. CDR1 is MGHRA and CDR2 is YSYEKL in the germline V gene. With V trimmed by 3 bases and J by 2 bases, 13 bases remained unmatched. The CDR3 runs 18 residues. The CDR3 loop reads CASSQTVRAGEYTDTQYF. The CDR3 DNA sequence: TGCGCCAGCAGCCAGACCGTCCGAGCGGGGGAGTACACAGATACGCAGTATTTT.

The CDR3 DNA reads as TGTGCCAGCAGTTACTCGCCCCTCCAAGAGACCCAGTACTTC. Translating it yields CASSYSPLQETQYF. This chain connects TRBV6-5 to TRBJ2-5, with no clear D. The ends were cut back, 0 bases at V and 1 base at J, with 6 bases in the middle. In germline, CDR1 is MNHEY, CDR2 SVGAGI. There are 14 residues in the CDR3.

This clone was seen only once. The chain has TRBV5-5 and TRBJ1-1; the match to TRBD1 covers 10 bases. V was pared by 2 bases and J by 4 bases, with 8 bases of the junction left unmatched. This CDR3 is built from 16 residues. The germline CDR1 and CDR2 sequences are SGHKS and YYEKEE (reference sequence). The CDR3 spells CASSFSRDRGGTEAFF. CDR3 nucleotides: TGTGCCAGCAGCTTCTCCCGGGACAGGGGCGGCACTGAAGCTTTCTTT.

The CDR3 region is CAWSVEGPGNTIYF. Written as DNA, the CDR3 is TGTGCCTGGAGTGTAGAGGGGCCTGGAAACACCATATATTTT. The gene calls are TRBV30 and TRBJ1-3; D is perhaps TRBD1 (5 bases). CDR3 length: 14 residues. The germline gives CDR1 GTSNPN, CDR2 SVGIG (reference sequence). The V end was cut by 0 bases, the J end by 2 bases, with 8 bases between.

J is TRBJ2-7 and V is TRBV1; TRBD2, the table's D call, lacks a check against the DNA. TRBV1 is annotated as a pseudogene. CDR3 length: 15 amino acids. Here the CDR3 DNA reads TGCACCAGCAGCCAACCGTGCGGGGGCGAGCACGAGCAGTACTTC. Translated: CTSSQPCGGEHEQYF.

The chain uses TRBV7-2 and TRBJ2-5; the match to TRBD2 covers 15 bases. Germline-derived CDR1 and CDR2 are SGHTA and FQGNSA. The CDR3 sequence is 16 residues long. The trim removed 5 bases at V and 4 bases at J, leaving 5 bases unmatched. The CDR3 nucleotides are TGTGCCAGCAGCAGGACTAGCGGGGGGGCCGGAGAGACCCAGTACTTC. It codes for CASSRTSGGAGETQYF.

V is TRBV7-2 and J is TRBJ1-4, with 8 bases matching TRBD1. The CDR3 has 15 amino acids. Germline CDR1 reads SGHTA; CDR2 reads FQGNSA. Unmatched junction bases numbered 6, after V lost 5 bases and J lost 4 bases. In DNA, the CDR3 is TGTGCCAGCAGCACCCGACAGGGGCATAATGAAAAACTGTTTTTT. This sequence encodes CASSTRQGHNEKLFF.

The rearrangement links TRBV28 to TRBJ1-5; D perhaps matches TRBD1 (6 bases). V dropped 10 bases and J dropped 7 bases, with 26 bases sitting between them. Germline CDR1 is MDHEN and CDR2 is SYDVKM. This CDR3 region has 16 residues. The CDR3 region is CAIGGHASSRRQPQHF. The CDR3 DNA is TGTGCCATCGGGGGGCATGCCAGCTCGCGGAGGCAGCCCCAGCATTTT.

This chain links TRBV6-5 with TRBJ1-4; D is unclear. Germline V lookup: CDR1 MNHEY, CDR2 SVGAGI. The ends were cut back, 5 bases at V and 1 base at J, with 5 bases in the middle. This CDR3 contains 13 residues. CDR3 coding DNA: TGTGCCAGCAGTCGGAGAACTAATGAAAAACTGTTTTTT. This codes for CASSRRTNEKLFF.

This chain connects TRBV7-8 to TRBJ2-7, with D tentatively TRBD1 (6 bases). The CDR3 has 16 amino acids. Trimming took off 2 bases at V and 0 bases at J, with 14 bases between the two ends. Germline loops: CDR1 SGHVS, CDR2 FQNEAQ. CDR3 bases: TGTGCCAGCAGCTTAATGGGGGCCCTGGACTCCTACGAGCAGTACTTC. This sequence encodes CASSLMGALDSYEQYF.

The rearrangement joins TRBV19 to TRBJ1-1; perhaps TRBD1 as D (5 bases). V shed 7 bases and J shed 4 bases, with 13 bases lying between them. Germline V gene lookup returns CDR1 LNHDA and CDR2 SQIVND (reference sequence). This CDR3 spans 13 amino acids. The CDR3: CASMSAGLTEAFF. DNA of the CDR3: TGTGCCAGTATGTCGGCAGGGCTCACTGAAGCTTTCTTT.

The V gene is TRBV19, the J gene TRBJ1-5; TRBD1 is a possible D gene (6 bases). The V end lost 6 bases, the J end lost 5 bases, and 14 bases lay between the germline ends. Germline V CDR1 and CDR2: LNHDA, SQIVND (reference sequence). CDR3 length: 14 amino acids. The CDR3 coding sequence is TGTGCCAGTAGACTTGGACAGCTCGATCAGCCCCAGCATTTT. Its translation is CASRLGQLDQPQHF.

The CDR3 reads CAWSPAPRRQVTEAFF. The CDR3 DNA reads as TGTGCCTGGAGTCCCGCCCCGAGACGGCAAGTCACTGAAGCTTTCTTT. The chain joins TRBV30 to TRBJ1-1; D is uncertain. With 2 bases removed from V and 4 bases from J, the gap between germline ends came to 20 bases. The germline V gene encodes CDR1 GTSNPN and CDR2 SVGIG (reference sequence). There are 16 residues in the CDR3.

V gene TRBV5-1 combines with J gene TRBJ2-3, with D perhaps matching TRBD1 (6 bases). Germline loops: CDR1 SGHRS, CDR2 YFSETQ. The CDR3 loop spans 15 amino acids. Trimming pared 1 base from V and 2 bases from J, leaving 11 bases between. DNA of the CDR3: TGCGCCAGCAGCTTGCGGACAGCATTCACAGATACGCAGTATTTT. This translates into CASSLRTAFTDTQYF.

This rearrangement joins TRBV7-9 to TRBJ1-3, with TRBD1 as a possible D gene (5 bases). This CDR3 region has 14 residues. V dropped 2 bases and J dropped 4 bases, with 9 bases sitting between them. Germline loops: CDR1 SEHNR, CDR2 FQNEAQ (reference sequence). DNA for the CDR3: TGTGCCAGCAGCTTACAGGCAGGGGGAAACACCATATATTTT. Amino acids: CASSLQAGGNTIYF.

The chain carries TRBV7-3 and TRBJ2-3; 9 nucleotides align to TRBD1. V dropped 4 bases and J dropped 3; count of bases not matched to a gene: 14. CDR3 length equals 18 residues. In germline, CDR1 is SGHTA, CDR2 FQGTGA. The CDR3 DNA follows: TGTGCCAGCAGCTCCGGACAGGGGAGGGGGTCAAGTACAGATACGCAGTATTTT. Protein sequence: CASSSGQGRGSSTDTQYF.

V gene TRBV27 combines with J gene TRBJ2-1, with D maybe TRBD1 (5 bases). Per the germline V gene, CDR1 is MNHEY and CDR2 is SMNVEV (reference sequence). Trimming pared 3 bases from V and 1 base from J, leaving 10 bases between. There are 15 residues in the CDR3. The CDR3: CASSFKGFSYNEQFF. The CDR3 DNA is TGTGCCAGCAGTTTCAAGGGGTTTTCCTACAATGAGCAGTTCTTC.

This clone was detected once. Different DNA sequences within this sample yield the same CDR3. The chain couples TRBV5-1 to TRBJ1-5; no reliable D call. The CDR3 is made up of 13 amino acids. Trimming removed 0 bases at V and 5 bases at J, with 6 bases between. CDR1 is SGHRS, CDR2 YFSETQ, per germline. As DNA, the CDR3 is TGCGCCAGCAGCTTGGGTGGGGATCAGCCCCAGCATTTT. Translated, it gives CASSLGGDQPQHF. Supplemented by reference TRBV5-1 and TRBJ1-5, the full variable domain reads KAGVTQTPRYLIKTRGQQVTLSCSPISGHRSVSWYQQTPGQGLQFLFEYFSETQRNKGNFPGRFSGRQFSNSRSEMNVSTLELGDSALYLCASSLGGDQPQHFGDGTRLSIL.

This chain connects TRBV2 to TRBJ1-2, with a tentative D call TRBD1 (5 bases). The germline CDR1 and CDR2 sequences are SNHLY and FYNNEI. Trimming took off 2 bases at V and 4 bases at J, with 8 bases between the two ends. The CDR3 runs to 13 residues. The CDR3 DNA reads as TGTGCCAGCAGTGAACAGGGCGGCTATGGCTACACCTTC. Protein: CASSEQGGYGYTF.

The CDR3 loop is CASSPVGSGNYGYTF. The CDR3 DNA sequence: TGTGCCAGCTCACCAGTAGGGTCCGGTAACTATGGCTACACCTTC. The chain couples TRBV18 to TRBJ1-2; D gene unclear. Germline V gene sequence: CDR1 KGHSH, CDR2 LQKENI. The CDR3 runs to 15 residues. The ends were cut back, 2 bases at V and 1 base at J, with 11 bases in the middle.

This clone was recorded once. The rearrangement joins TRBV28 to TRBJ2-7, with D perhaps TRBD1 or TRBD2 (5 bases each). Germline CDR1 reads MDHEN; CDR2 reads SYDVKM. The CDR3 spans 12 residues. V was pared by 8 bases and J by 0 bases, with 8 bases between. The CDR3 DNA reads as TGTGCCAGCGAGGGGAGCTCCTACGAGCAGTACTTC. Translation gives CASEGSSYEQYF.

The chain carries TRBV5-6 and TRBJ1-2, with a weak D call TRBD1 (5 bases). The germline gives CDR1 SGHDT, CDR2 YYEEEE. The CDR3 has 13 amino acids. Trimming left V 6 bases short and J 4 bases short, with 13 bases between. Here the CDR3 reads CASKPGTVYGYTF. The CDR3 DNA reads as TGTGCCAGCAAACCCGGGACGGTCTATGGCTACACCTTC.

The V gene is TRBV4-1, the J gene TRBJ1-3; unclear D gene. V dropped 1 base and J dropped 6 bases, with 22 bases sitting between them. The CDR3 is 18 amino acids. Germline V gene sequence: CDR1 MGHRA, CDR2 YSYEKL. The CDR3 region is CASSQGRALSRLKNTIYF. The DNA for the CDR3 is TGCGCCAGCAGCCAAGGAAGGGCTTTGAGTCGCCTAAAAAACACCATATATTTT.

V and J are TRBV30 and TRBJ2-4, with 8 positions matching TRBD2. There are 14 residues in the CDR3. Germline values: CDR1 GTSNPN, CDR2 SVGIG (reference sequence). V dropped 0 bases and J dropped 8; count of bases not matched to a gene: 6. CDR3 in DNA: TGTGCCTGGAGTGTAGGGACTAGTGTGGACATTCAGTACTTC. Translating it yields CAWSVGTSVDIQYF.

The chain carries TRBV5-1 and TRBJ2-1, with unresolved D. Per the germline V gene, CDR1 is SGHRS and CDR2 is YFSETQ. The CDR3 is 13 residues long. Trimming left V 0 bases short and J 4 bases short, with 5 bases between. Here the CDR3 reads CASSLAQYNEQFF. The DNA of the CDR3 is TGCGCCAGCAGCTTGGCACAGTACAATGAGCAGTTCTTC.

The chain is built from TRBV7-3 and TRBJ1-2, with D perhaps matching TRBD1 (6 bases). The CDR3 is made up of 14 amino acids. Trimming left V 1 base short and J 3 bases short, with 9 bases between. Per germline, CDR1 SGHTA and CDR2 FQGTGA. The CDR3 protein is CASSLNPGDYGYTF. The CDR3 nucleotides read TGTGCCAGCAGCTTAAACCCAGGGGACTATGGCTACACCTTC.

J is TRBJ2-5 and V is TRBV19; D might be TRBD1 (6 bases). The CDR3 contains 14 residues. V lost 3 bases and J 5 bases, leaving 13 bases between the germline ends. Germline V CDR1 and CDR2: LNHDA, SQIVND (reference sequence). CDR3 nucleotide sequence: TGTGCCAGTAGTATCCCACAGGGTTGGGAGACCCAGTACTTC. Translating gives CASSIPQGWETQYF.

Only one count was recorded for this clone. The J gene is TRBJ2-7, the V gene TRBV19, with D possibly TRBD1 on 6 matching bases. Germline V gene data show CDR1 as LNHDA and CDR2 as SQIVND (reference sequence). The CDR3 spans 14 residues. The V gene lost 1 base and the J gene lost 5 bases, with 12 bases spanning the gap. CDR3 bases: TGTGCCAGTAGTATAGGGAACAGGGCGAACGAGCAGTACTTC. As protein: CASSIGNRANEQYF.

J is TRBJ1-2 and V is TRBV4-1; 7 bases fit TRBD1. The CDR3 has 17 residues. Germline V gene lookup returns CDR1 MGHRA and CDR2 YSYEKL. J was trimmed by 1 base and V by 1 base; bases with no gene match: 9. CDR3: CASSQGLQGPNNYGYTF. In DNA, the CDR3 is TGCGCCAGCAGCCAAGGTCTACAGGGGCCAAATAACTATGGCTACACCTTC.